Following are 19 T cell receptor beta chains from one sample sequenced in a study of T cell repertoires in cytomegalovirus infection (dated by TCRdb to about 2019). The instrument was an Illumina HiSeq 1500. The public reads were quality trimmed at Q25 with fastp and then assembled into clones with MiXCR by TCRdb, keeping productive beta chains. Rows are unified per CDR3 protein, each entry keeping the most common DNA and genes. This sample lists approximately 550,000 distinct CDR3 sequences; approximately 15% were detected once. Roughly 25% of the sample rests with the top ten. The material sequenced was CD8+ T cells from PBMCs. All receptors derive from a human donor in good health (CMV status not recorded). Some clones in this sample may be carry-over from other donors' samples.

This clonotype was recorded at least ten times. The chain recombines TRBV5-4 with TRBJ1-2; D possibly corresponds to TRBD1 (5 bases). The CDR3 length is 15 residues. The ends were cut back, 2 bases at V and 3 bases at J, with 14 bases in the middle. Germline CDR1 is SGHNT and CDR2 is YYREEE (reference sequence). CDR3 amino acids: CASSFALEGDYGYTF. The CDR3 nucleotides are TGTGCCAGCAGCTTTGCCCTAGAAGGGGACTATGGCTACACCTTC.

In this sample, this clonotype turned up many times. The V gene is TRBV7-9, the J gene TRBJ2-7, with TRBD1 matching over 10 bases. The CDR3 is 16 residues long. Trimming removed 5 bases from V and 2 bases from J; junction bases left unmatched: 9. CDR1 is SEHNR, CDR2 FQNEAQ, per germline (reference sequence). The CDR3 is CASSTTDRGPPYEQYF. The CDR3 DNA is TGTGCCAGCAGCACCACAGACAGGGGGCCTCCCTACGAGCAGTACTTC.

V is TRBV10-3 and J is TRBJ1-2; D possibly corresponds to TRBD1 (5 bases). Germline V gene data show CDR1 as ENHRY and CDR2 as SYGVKD. The CDR3 has 13 residues. Between the trimmed V and J ends, which lost 9 bases and 8 bases, there was a span of 19 bases. The DNA of the CDR3 is TGTGCCATTCCGGGACCGCTTAAGGGAGGCTACACCTTC. The encoded protein is CAIPGPLKGGYTF.

Of note for this clonotype: Likely a read error: the CDR3 ends without its conserved phenylalanine or tryptophan. The chain combines TRBV6-8 with TRBJ2-1, with D unresolved. Germline values: CDR1 MNHGY, CDR2 SAAAGT. V lost 2 bases, J lost 9 bases, and 14 bases lay in between. The CDR3 runs to 14 residues. Written as DNA, the CDR3 is TGTGCCAGCAGTTACCGAGGACCCAAGGGTGAGCAGTTCTTA. It encodes CASSYRGPKGEQFL.

V is TRBV11-2 and J is TRBJ2-3, with 11 nucleotides matching TRBD2. Trimming at V came to 5 bases and at J to 3 bases, leaving 13 bases not matched to a gene. Germline V CDR1 and CDR2: SGHAT, FQNNGV. The CDR3 consists of 18 residues. The DNA of the CDR3 is TGTGCCAGCAGCCCGTGGGCTAGCGGGAGGTATGAGACAGATACGCAGTATTTT. Translating it yields CASSPWASGRYETDTQYF.

This clonotype was seen at least ten times. This rearrangement joins TRBV27 to TRBJ2-3, with 8 nucleotides matching TRBD1. Trimming removed 3 bases from V and 2 bases from J; junction bases left unmatched: 10. There are 17 residues in the CDR3. From germline, CDR1 is MNHEY and CDR2 SMNVEV (reference sequence). The CDR3 coding sequence is TGTGCCAGCAGTTTTCTTAAGACAGGGGTAATCACAGATACGCAGTATTTT. Translating it yields CASSFLKTGVITDTQYF.

This clonotype has just a few counts. This chain uses TRBV29-1 with TRBJ2-7, with 12 positions matching TRBD2. Trimming at V came to 2 bases and at J to 0 bases, leaving 8 bases not matched to a gene. This CDR3 has 17 residues. Germline V CDR1 and CDR2: SQVTM, ANQGSEA. The CDR3 region has the DNA TGCAGCGTTGAAACAGCTAGCGGGGGGGTGGGCTCCTACGAGCAGTACTTC. Translation: CSVETASGGVGSYEQYF.

At least ten counts were recorded for this clonotype. The chain employs TRBV12-3 or TRBV12-4 and TRBJ1-5, with D possibly being TRBD1 (5 bases). Trimming took off 3 bases at V and 7 bases at J, with 13 bases between the two ends. The CDR3 spans 14 residues. This chain's CDR3 is CASSLWQGEQPQHF. CDR3 nucleotides: TGTGCCAGCAGTTTGTGGCAGGGTGAACAGCCCCAGCATTTT.

This clonotype was observed at least ten times. The V and J genes are TRBV7-9 and TRBJ1-1; 7 bases are a match to TRBD1. The CDR3 length is 16 residues. Trimming cost V 4 bases and J 3 bases; bases outside gene matches: 11. The V gene's germline CDR1 is SEHNR and CDR2 FQNEAQ (reference sequence). CDR3 nucleotide sequence: TGTGCCAGCAGCTCTCCCCCCCGACAGGGACACACTGAAGCTTTCTTT. Translating gives CASSSPPRQGHTEAFF.

The rearrangement joins TRBV28 to TRBJ2-1, with D perhaps matching TRBD1 or TRBD2 (6 bases each). The CDR3 has 14 amino acids. Germline V gene sequence: CDR1 MDHEN, CDR2 SYDVKM. With 10 bases removed from V and 6 bases from J, the gap between germline ends came to 19 bases. The DNA of the CDR3 is TGTGCCACCCGAGGGGGAGGTCCTCGCAATGAGCAGTTCTTC. It translates to CATRGGGPRNEQFF.

This clonotype was seen many times. This chain joins TRBV10-3 and TRBJ2-7; 11 bases align to TRBD2. This CDR3 spans 16 amino acids. Trimming cost V 5 bases and J 0 bases; bases outside gene matches: 6. Germline V gene lookup returns CDR1 ENHRY and CDR2 SYGVKD. For the CDR3, the DNA is TGTGCCATCAGTTCGACTAGCGGGGAAAGCTCCTACGAGCAGTACTTC. It yields the protein CAISSTSGESSYEQYF.

This clonotype was observed many times. V gene TRBV6-5 combines with J gene TRBJ2-1; D possibly uses TRBD1 or TRBD2 (6 bases each). The CDR3 is 14 residues long. Trimming pared 2 bases from V and 9 bases from J, leaving 14 bases between. CDR1 and CDR2 from the germline V gene are MNHEY and SVGAGI. The chain's CDR3 is CASSYLLQGGEQFF. CDR3 DNA sequence: TGTGCCAGCAGTTACCTTTTACAGGGAGGTGAGCAGTTCTTC.

The gene calls are TRBV28 and TRBJ1-2; the D is unclear. Looked up from germline, CDR1 is MDHEN and CDR2 is SYDVKM. CDR3 length equals 12 residues. Trimming left V 10 bases short and J 2 bases short, with 11 bases between. The CDR3 DNA sequence: TGTGCCACCTCCCGGCGCAACTATGGCTACACCTTC. Residues: CATSRRNYGYTF.

In this sample, this clonotype turned up many times. This sequence joins TRBV6-5 and TRBJ1-5, with no clear D. Germline values: CDR1 MNHEY, CDR2 SVGAGI. Trimming cost V 6 bases and J 7 bases, with 16 bases left between them. The CDR3 contains 14 residues. The CDR3 spells CASRRRGVGQPQHF. CDR3 nucleotide sequence: TGTGCCAGCAGACGCCGTGGAGTCGGGCAGCCCCAGCATTTT.

This clonotype was recorded a few times. This sequence joins TRBV30 and TRBJ2-7; 7 bases fit TRBD2. With V trimmed by 3 bases and J by 2 bases, 7 bases remained unmatched. In germline, CDR1 is GTSNPN, CDR2 SVGIG (reference sequence). CDR3 size: 14 residues. CDR3 loop: CAWSSGLTTYEQYF. CDR3 nucleotide sequence: TGTGCCTGGAGCTCGGGACTAACGACCTACGAGCAGTACTTC. The full variable domain, with the rest looked up from reference TRBV30 and TRBJ2-7, is SQTIHQWPATLVQPVGSPLSLECTVEGTSNPNLYWYRQAAGRGLQLLFYSVGIGQISSEVPQNLSASRPQDRQFILSSKKLLLSDSGFYLCAWSSGLTTYEQYFGPGTRLTVT.

This clonotype was detected only a few times. The chain joins TRBV6-4 to TRBJ2-1, with D possibly being TRBD2 (6 bases). Germline V gene data show CDR1 as MRHNA and CDR2 as SNTAGT. Trimming shortened V by 2 bases and J by 0 bases, and 14 bases separated the two germline ends. This CDR3 spans 17 amino acids. As DNA, the CDR3 is TGTGCCAGCAGTGACGATGGAGCCGGGAGCTCCTACAATGAGCAGTTCTTC. This encodes CASSDDGAGSSYNEQFF.

The sample holds many counts of this clonotype. The J gene is TRBJ2-1, the V gene TRBV6-1; tentatively, D is TRBD2 (5 bases). V was trimmed by 5 bases and J by 9 bases, leaving 20 bases between them. This CDR3 contains 15 residues. Germline lookup yields CDR1 MNHNS and CDR2 SASEGT. Here the CDR3 reads CASSLAASAAVEQFF. CDR3 bases: TGTGCCAGCAGTCTGGCCGCCTCAGCGGCTGTTGAGCAGTTCTTC.

This clonotype was seen a few times. The chain is built from TRBV5-4 and TRBJ2-2; a possible D gene is TRBD2 (5 bases). The germline gives CDR1 SGHNT, CDR2 YYREEE (reference sequence). CDR3 length: 14 residues. The germline V and J ends were trimmed by 2 bases and 6 bases, with 11 bases remaining between them. The CDR3, as DNA: TGTGCCAGCAGCTTTAGGGTGGAGGCCGGGGAGCTGTTTTTT. Translated: CASSFRVEAGELFF. Variable domain in full (rest from reference TRBV5-4 and TRBJ2-2): ETGVTQSPTHLIKTRGQQVTLRCSSQSGHNTVSWYQQALGQGPQFIFQYYREEENGRGNFPPRFSGLQFPNYSSELNVNALELDDSALYLCASSFRVEAGELFFGEGSRLTVL.

This chain uses TRBV5-1 with TRBJ1-2, with 8 bases lining up with TRBD1. Germline V lookup: CDR1 SGHRS, CDR2 YFSETQ. The CDR3 consists of 14 residues. Losses at the gene ends were 6 bases for V and 4 bases for J; bases not matched to a gene: 8. The CDR3 loop is CASTPDRAGYGYTF. DNA of the CDR3: TGCGCCAGCACCCCGGACAGGGCGGGCTATGGCTACACCTTC.